A single sample is the source of the 19 T cell receptor beta chains below, sequenced in a study of T-cell memory formation after mild COVID-19. MiXCR, applied by TCRdb to the 5' RACE reads, yields one record per CDR3 protein. This sample yields roughly 450,000 distinct CDR3 sequences, of which about a sixth are seen a single time; about a fifth belongs to the top ten. The sequenced sample consisted of PBMCs or a T cell subset sorted from them (not recorded which). These TCRs come from a man younger than 30 who had mild COVID-19 (a few samples of this study predate the infection). Cell type and time point are not known.

This clonotype has only a few counts. This sequence joins TRBV6-5 and TRBJ2-7, with 9 bases lining up with TRBD1. Germline V CDR1 and CDR2: MNHEY, SVGAGI. V was clipped by 5 bases and J by 8 bases; unmatched bases: 7. The CDR3 loop spans 13 amino acids. CDR3 nucleotide sequence: TGTGCCAGCAGTGAACAGGGGGCAACACAGCAGTACGTC. Its translation is CASSEQGATQQYV.

This clonotype was seen a handful of times. The V call is TRBV20-1, the J call TRBJ2-7, with D possibly TRBD1 on 6 matching bases. There are 12 residues in the CDR3. Germline CDR1 is DFQATT and CDR2 is SNEGSKA (reference sequence). The V gene lost 6 bases and the J gene lost 6 bases, with 15 bases spanning the gap. This CDR3 reads CSAGTGPLEQYF. The CDR3 DNA reads as TGCAGTGCCGGAACAGGGCCCCTCGAGCAGTACTTC.

J is TRBJ2-7 and V is TRBV20-1; D gene ambiguous. The CDR3 contains 13 residues. V was trimmed by 0 bases and J by 2 bases, leaving 8 bases between them. CDR1 and CDR2 (germline): DFQATT, SNEGSKA (reference sequence). In nucleotides, the CDR3 is TGCAGTGCTAGAGATCGGCTAACCTACGAGCAGTACGTC. As protein: CSARDRLTYEQYV.

J is TRBJ2-5 and V is TRBV7-2; TRBD2 agrees at 9 bases. Germline CDR1 SGHTA, CDR2 FQGNSA. This CDR3 is 15 amino acids long. J gave up 7 bases and V 5 bases, and 11 bases lay outside the gene matches. The CDR3 here is CASSRPGGGAGTQYF. CDR3 nucleotide sequence: TGTGCCAGCAGCCGCCCGGGCGGGGGGGCTGGGACCCAGTACTTC.

This clonotype was observed a handful of times. The chain employs TRBV28 and TRBJ2-5; TRBD2 matches 8 bases. Germline trimming cut 3 bases from V and 4 bases from J; bases unmatched to any gene: 7. Germline values: CDR1 MDHEN, CDR2 SYDVKM. The CDR3 is 15 residues long. The CDR3 nucleotides read TGTGCCAGCAGTTTCTTCGGGGGGGGCCCAGAGACCCAGTACTTC. Amino acid sequence: CASSFFGGGPETQYF.

This clonotype was recorded many times. The V call is TRBV6-2 or TRBV6-3, the J call TRBJ1-2, with D uncertain. V was pared by 3 bases and J by 8 bases, with 16 bases between. The germline CDR1 and CDR2 sequences are MNHEY and SVGEGT. The CDR3 sequence is 14 residues long. This chain's CDR3 is CASSYSSEIGGYTF. Here the CDR3 DNA reads TGTGCCAGCAGTTATTCCTCGGAGATCGGCGGCTACACCTTC.

The chain links TRBV30 to TRBJ2-1; 8 bases fit TRBD2. The V gene end was trimmed by 4 bases and the J gene end by 0 bases; junction bases not matched to a gene: 8. Germline V gene data show CDR1 as GTSNPN and CDR2 as SVGIG (reference sequence). The CDR3 totals 16 residues. The CDR3 region has the DNA TGTGCCTGGACCTCGGGACTAGGGGACTCCTACAATGAGCAGTTCTTC. Amino acid sequence: CAWTSGLGDSYNEQFF.

This clonotype was seen only a few times. The V and J genes are TRBV5-6 and TRBJ1-5; D perhaps matches TRBD1 (5 bases). There are 16 residues in the CDR3. The V end was cut by 1 base, the J end by 1 base, with 12 bases between. Germline assignment: CDR1 SGHDT and CDR2 YYEEEE. This CDR3 reads CASSLWGYGSNQPQHF. The DNA of the CDR3 is TGTGCCAGCAGCTTGTGGGGGTACGGGAGCAATCAGCCCCAGCATTTT.

This chain joins TRBV6-2 or TRBV6-3 and TRBJ2-7; the D gene is possibly TRBD2 (6 bases). With 5 bases removed from V and 6 bases from J, the gap between germline ends came to 11 bases. Germline CDR1 MNHEY, CDR2 SVGEGT. This CDR3 is built from 12 residues. CDR3 bases: TGTGCCAGCAGTCTTCGGGGGACCGAGCAGTACGTC. Translating gives CASSLRGTEQYV.

The chain has TRBV14 and TRBJ1-1, with D possibly matching TRBD1 (5 bases). The germline gives CDR1 SGHDN, CDR2 FVKESK. The V and J ends lost 2 bases and 11 bases respectively, with 15 bases between them. This CDR3 is built from 13 residues. CDR3 in DNA: TGTGCCAGCAGCCAATCGTCAGGGCGTCGGGCTTTCTTT. It codes for CASSQSSGRRAFF. The variable domain in full, completed from reference TRBV14 and TRBJ1-1, reads EAGVTQFPSHSVIEKGQTVTLRCDPISGHDNLYWYRRVMGKEIKFLLHFVKESKQDESGMPNNRFLAERTGGTYSTLKVQPAELEDSGVYFCASSQSSGRRAFFGQGTRLTVV.

This clonotype was detected a few times. CDR3 region: CASSREYGQIGTQYF. The CDR3 DNA is TGTGCCAGCAGCCGAGAATACGGACAGATAGGGACCCAGTACTTC. The genes are TRBV14 and TRBJ2-5, with D maybe TRBD1 (6 bases). CDR1 is SGHDN, CDR2 FVKESK, per germline. CDR3 length: 15 amino acids. V lost 4 bases and J lost 7, with 19 bases in between.

The DNA for the CDR3 is TGTGCCAGCAGGATCCTCGGAGAGAACACCGGGGAGCTGTTTTTT. It codes for CASRILGENTGELFF. The chain uses TRBV3-1 and TRBJ2-2; D remains ambiguous. The CDR3 contains 15 residues. Trimming removed 6 bases from V and 1 base from J, with 12 bases in between. The germline V gene has CDR1 LGHDT and CDR2 YNNKEL (reference sequence).

The chain carries TRBV7-9 and TRBJ2-1; unclear D gene. The V end lost 3 bases, the J end lost 2 bases, and 5 bases lay between the germline ends. Per the germline V gene, CDR1 is SEHNR and CDR2 is FQNEAQ (reference sequence). There are 13 residues in the CDR3. CDR3 region: CASSFNTYNEQFF. Here the CDR3 DNA reads TGTGCCAGCAGCTTTAACACCTACAATGAGCAGTTCTTC.

This clonotype came up a few times. The chain couples TRBV4-1 to TRBJ2-2; D may be TRBD1 (6 bases). The CDR3 runs to 15 residues. Germline-derived CDR1 and CDR2 are MGHRA and YSYEKL. The V end was cut by 1 base, the J end by 4 bases, with 10 bases between. The CDR3 coding sequence is TGCGCCAGCAGCCAAGGGACAGTCGCCACCGGGGAGCTGTTTTTT. This gives the protein CASSQGTVATGELFF.

The J gene is TRBJ2-1, the V gene TRBV6-5, with D maybe TRBD1 (6 bases). The CDR3 sequence is 16 residues long. The V end lost 2 bases, the J end lost 0 bases, and 11 bases lay between the germline ends. Germline V gene sequence: CDR1 MNHEY, CDR2 SVGAGI. The CDR3 region has the DNA TGTGCCAGCAGTTACCGCAGGGGCAGCTCCTACAATGAGCAGTTCTTC. Its translation: CASSYRRGSSYNEQFF.

This clonotype appeared a few times. The V gene is TRBV6-2 or TRBV6-3, the J gene TRBJ2-1; a possible D gene is TRBD2 (6 bases). CDR3 length: 15 amino acids. Trimming took off 6 bases at V and 5 bases at J, with 17 bases between the two ends. CDR1 and CDR2 (germline): MNHEY, SVGEGT. The CDR3 coding sequence is TGTGCCAGCAGCCCCGGTTGGGGGGTTAACAATGAGCAGTTCTTC. It encodes CASSPGWGVNNEQFF.

This clonotype was seen a few times. The J gene is TRBJ2-7, the V gene TRBV20-1; D is possibly TRBD1 or TRBD2 (5 bases each). The V and J ends lost 1 base and 0 bases respectively, with 10 bases between them. This CDR3 has 14 residues. From germline, CDR1 is DFQATT and CDR2 SNEGSKA (reference sequence). CDR3 sequence reads: CSARGQRSSYEQYV. In DNA, the CDR3 is TGCAGTGCTAGAGGACAGCGGAGCTCCTACGAGCAGTACGTC.

There are a few counts of this clonotype. The genes are TRBV6-2 or TRBV6-3 and TRBJ1-5; perhaps TRBD1 as D (6 bases). The CDR3 is 14 residues long. Germline loops: CDR1 MNHEY, CDR2 SVGEGT. V dropped 5 bases and J dropped 7 bases, with 15 bases sitting between them. CDR3 residues: CASSVTTGAQPQHF. DNA for the CDR3: TGTGCCAGCAGTGTCACAACGGGGGCCCAGCCCCAGCATTTT.

Comments on this clonotype: Since a much larger clone is just one base distant, this may be a read error. This chain connects TRBV5-1 to TRBJ2-2; D gene ambiguous. CDR1 SGHRS and CDR2 YFSETQ come from the germline V gene. This CDR3 has 13 amino acids. The V and J ends lost 5 bases and 7 bases respectively, with 12 bases between them. The CDR3 DNA reads as TGCGCCAGCAGGGATGGGTCTTACGGGGAGCTGTTTTTT. Protein product: CASRDGSYGELFF.